This record concerns one TCR beta chain sequence. TCRdb keeps only in-frame clones here, not all; method: immunoSEQ multiplex PCR. The sample lists tens of thousands of clones, over 75% occurring once. The length of the CDR3 is 13 residues. Deletions cut 3 bases from V and 5 bases from J, with 10 bases between. CDR1 and CDR2 from the germline V gene are MRHNA and SNTAGT. The data stem from a study of a mutant IDH1 vaccine in newly diagnosed glioma. The wider study: Beforehand, treatment had been radiotherapy, temozolomide, or both; the majority received both.

As for time point: baseline, week 1 (first vaccination visit). The treatment was: pre-vaccination baseline after standard-of-care therapy. New WHO grade 3 or 4 astrocytomas that were IDH1-mutant and ATRX-lost occurred in the donors. V usage is TRBV6-4 and J usage is TRBJ1-1; no clear D gene. This receptor was identified in a man aged 25 to 40 with glioma. Source: PBMCs, taken from a glioma patient treated with radiotherapy, temozolomide or both. The CDR3 sequence is CASSESQETEAFF. In DNA, the CDR3 is TGTGCCAGCAGTGAATCTCAGGAAACTGAAGCTTTCTTT.